Shown below are 5 T cell receptor beta chains from a single sample sequenced in a study of T-cell reconstitution after alpha-beta-depleted transplantation in children listed by TCRdb under 2016. Library construction relied on PCR. The sequencer was an Illumina HiSeq 2500. TCR libraries were prepared with molecular barcoding, using unique molecular identifiers to normalize TCRbeta repertoire quantification. TCRdb trimmed the raw reads at Q25, called clones with MiXCR and kept productive beta chains. Each entry merges the rows of one CDR3 protein and shows their most common DNA and genes. In all, the sample holds some 840,000 distinct CDR3 sequences, and less than 20% of those were seen once. The top ten constitute around 5% of the sample. The sample's treatment or condition label, decoded: allogeneic hematopoietic cell transplantation with graft depleted of TCRalphabeta T cells and CD19 B cells. The material sequenced was PBMCs, mostly from graft donor cells, taken 360 days after TCRalphabeta/CD19-depleted stem cell transplant. Receptors originate from a male patient younger than 18 who had a stem cell transplant for acute lymphoblastic leukemia, so the T cells may come from the graft donor.

In this sample, this clonotype turned up many times. The chain joins TRBV2 to TRBJ2-3; TRBD2 matches at 11 bases. The V gene's germline CDR1 is SNHLY and CDR2 FYNNEI. This CDR3 has 17 amino acids. The V gene end was trimmed by 7 bases and the J gene end by 0 bases; junction bases not matched to a gene: 9. This CDR3 reads CASKLPGLAVSTDTQYF. In nucleotides, the CDR3 is TGTGCCAGCAAATTACCGGGACTAGCGGTTAGCACAGATACGCAGTATTTT.

The chain uses TRBV9 and TRBJ2-1; tentatively, D is TRBD1 or TRBD2 (5 bases each). This CDR3 contains 15 residues. The V gene's germline CDR1 is SGDLS and CDR2 YYNGEE. V was clipped by 4 bases and J by 8 bases, with 19 bases between them. CDR3 DNA: TGTGCCAGCAGCCCCCAGAGAGGGGAAAGGGATGAGCAGTTCTTC. The encoded protein is CASSPQRGERDEQFF.

The rearrangement joins TRBV3-1 to TRBJ2-7, with D possibly being TRBD2 (6 bases). CDR3 length: 14 residues. Trimming left V 3 bases short and J 4 bases short, with 13 bases between. Germline V CDR1 and CDR2: LGHDT, YNNKEL (reference sequence). CDR3 bases: TGTGCCAGCAGCCACGGGAGTACTGGGTACGAGCAGTACTTC. Translating gives CASSHGSTGYEQYF.

The V and J genes are TRBV27 and TRBJ1-1; D is undetermined. Germline V gene data show CDR1 as MNHEY and CDR2 as SMNVEV (reference sequence). The CDR3 has 13 residues. Trimming removed 3 bases at V and 1 base at J, with 6 bases between. This CDR3 reads CASSLLPNTEAFF. The CDR3 DNA sequence: TGTGCCAGCAGTTTGTTACCGAACACTGAAGCTTTCTTT.

The chain uses TRBV27 and TRBJ2-5; 9 positions agree with TRBD1. The CDR3 consists of 16 residues. Losses at the gene ends were 5 bases for V and 4 bases for J; bases not matched to a gene: 11. CDR1 is MNHEY and CDR2 is SMNVEV in the germline V gene (reference sequence). The CDR3 DNA reads as TGTGCCAGCAGTCCGAGGACAGGGGCCGTGGGAGAGACCCAGTACTTC. Protein product: CASSPRTGAVGETQYF.